The clone carrying this T cell receptor beta chain has more than one count but fewer than ten. Its cognate antigen is unknown. The data originate from a study of response to subunit inactivated influenza vaccine. CDR3 length: 14 residues. V was shortened by 3 bases and J by 3 bases, with 12 bases between the two germline ends. Germline V CDR1 and CDR2: SGHAT, FQNNGV. TCRdb recomputed calls from the RT-PCR reads with MiXCR, one row per CDR3 protein. The sample carries about 240,000 distinct CDR3 sequences, 12% recorded once. Study findings and constraints: Authors proposed each seasonal influenza vaccination draws in few new T cells.

This chain joins TRBV11-2 and TRBJ2-7; tentative D call: TRBD2 (6 bases). The clonotype was recovered from a man in his forties or fifties who received an inactivated influenza vaccine. The sequencing used non-naive T cells sorted from PBMCs, collected less than 15 days before vaccination. CDR3 protein: CASSFSGTFYEQYF. Written as DNA, the CDR3 is TGTGCCAGCAGCTTCTCAGGGACTTTCTACGAGCAGTACTTC.